This T cell receptor beta chain was identified in a study of early T cells in non-severe SARS-CoV-2 infection. This CDR3 has 15 residues. CDR1 and CDR2 from the germline V gene are KGHSH and LQKENI. V was trimmed by 3 bases and J by 6 bases, leaving 14 bases between them. TCRdb re-derived calls from the 5' RACE reads in MiXCR, one entry per CDR3 protein. Of about 23,000 distinct CDR3 sequences in the sample, approximately 5% were seen once. This clonotype was counted many times. The sample was whole blood. The receptor was isolated from an adult who was a healthcare worker with PCR-confirmed SARS-CoV-2 infection or an uninfected control (not recorded which). V usage is TRBV18 and J usage is TRBJ1-4; no definite D call. The CDR3 DNA follows: TGTGCCAGCTCACCCCGGGAGGGCAGTGATGAAAAACTGTTTTTT. Translation gives CASSPREGSDEKLFF.